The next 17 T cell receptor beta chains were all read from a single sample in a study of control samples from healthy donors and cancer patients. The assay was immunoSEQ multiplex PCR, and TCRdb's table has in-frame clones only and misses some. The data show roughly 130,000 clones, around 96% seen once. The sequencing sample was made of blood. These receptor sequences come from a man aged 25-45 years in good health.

CDR3 DNA: TGCGCCAGCAGCTTGGTGGGACAGGGAAACGAGCAGTACTTC. Its protein is CASSLVGQGNEQYF. The chain carries TRBV5-1 and TRBJ2-7; 9 bases match TRBD1. This CDR3 has 14 amino acids. The V and J ends lost 0 bases and 5 bases, in that order; junction bases with no gene match: 3. The germline gives CDR1 SGHRS, CDR2 YFSETQ.

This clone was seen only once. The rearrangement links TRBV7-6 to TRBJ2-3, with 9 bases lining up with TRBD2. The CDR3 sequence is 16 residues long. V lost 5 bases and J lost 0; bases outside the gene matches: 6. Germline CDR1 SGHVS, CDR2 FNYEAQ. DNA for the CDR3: TGTGCCAGCAGCGATAGCGGGGGCCTCAGCACAGATACGCAGTATTTT. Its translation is CASSDSGGLSTDTQYF.

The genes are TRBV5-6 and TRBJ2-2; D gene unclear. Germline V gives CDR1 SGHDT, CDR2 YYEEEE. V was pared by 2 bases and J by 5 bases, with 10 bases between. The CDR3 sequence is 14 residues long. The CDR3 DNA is TGTGCCAGCAGCTTTAGGCAGAGAACCGGGGAGCTGTTTTTT. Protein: CASSFRQRTGELFF.

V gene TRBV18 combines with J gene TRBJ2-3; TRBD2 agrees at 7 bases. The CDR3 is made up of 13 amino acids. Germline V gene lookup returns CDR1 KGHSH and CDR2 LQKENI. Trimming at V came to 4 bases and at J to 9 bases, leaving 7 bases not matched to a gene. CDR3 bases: TGTGCCAGCTCACTCGGTCGGGGGGAGACGCAGTATTTT. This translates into CASSLGRGETQYF.

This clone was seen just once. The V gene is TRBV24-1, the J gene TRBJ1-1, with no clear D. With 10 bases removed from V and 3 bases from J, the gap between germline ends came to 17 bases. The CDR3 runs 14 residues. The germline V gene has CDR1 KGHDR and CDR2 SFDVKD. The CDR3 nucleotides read TGTGCCACACGAGGGCAGCATGGGGACACTGAAGCTTTCTTT. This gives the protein CATRGQHGDTEAFF.

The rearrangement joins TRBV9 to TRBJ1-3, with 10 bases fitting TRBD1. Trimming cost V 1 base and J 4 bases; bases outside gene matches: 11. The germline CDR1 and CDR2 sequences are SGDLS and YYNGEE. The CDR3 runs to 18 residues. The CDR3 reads CASSVIPRDRGTGNTIYF. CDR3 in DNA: TGTGCCAGCAGCGTAATCCCGAGGGACAGGGGAACGGGAAACACCATATATTTT.

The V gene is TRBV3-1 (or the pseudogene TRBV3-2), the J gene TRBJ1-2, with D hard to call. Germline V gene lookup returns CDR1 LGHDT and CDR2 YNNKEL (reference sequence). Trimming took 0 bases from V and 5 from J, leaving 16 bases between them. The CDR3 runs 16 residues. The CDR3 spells CASSQDLPNARYGYTF. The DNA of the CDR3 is TGTGCCAGCAGCCAAGATCTCCCCAACGCCAGATATGGCTACACCTTC.

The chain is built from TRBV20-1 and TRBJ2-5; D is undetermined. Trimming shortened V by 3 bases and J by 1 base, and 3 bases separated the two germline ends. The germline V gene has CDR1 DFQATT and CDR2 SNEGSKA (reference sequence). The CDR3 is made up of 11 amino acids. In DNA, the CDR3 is TGCAGTGCTAGCGTCCAAGAGACCCAGTACTTC. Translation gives CSASVQETQYF.

CDR3 in amino acids: CASRFDPSSYEQYF. The CDR3 nucleotides read TGTGCCAGTAGATTCGACCCCTCTTCCTACGAGCAGTACTTC. The chain links TRBV19 to TRBJ2-7; D is unclear. CDR3 size: 14 residues. CDR1 and CDR2 from the germline V gene are LNHDA and SQIVND (reference sequence). V lost 6 bases to trimming and J lost 1 base, with 13 bases between them.

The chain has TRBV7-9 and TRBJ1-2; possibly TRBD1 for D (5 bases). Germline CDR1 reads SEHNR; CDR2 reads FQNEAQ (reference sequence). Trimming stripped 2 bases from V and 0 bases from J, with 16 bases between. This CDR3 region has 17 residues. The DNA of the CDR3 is TGTGCCAGCAGCTTAATAAGGGGACCCTTAGCTAACTATGGCTACACCTTC. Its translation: CASSLIRGPLANYGYTF. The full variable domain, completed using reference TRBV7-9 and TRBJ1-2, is DTGVSQNPRHKITKRGQNVTFRCDPISEHNRLYWYRQTLGQGPEFLTYFQNEAQLEKSRLLSDRFSAERPKGSFSTLEIQRTEQGDSAMYLCASSLIRGPLANYGYTFGSGTRLTVV.

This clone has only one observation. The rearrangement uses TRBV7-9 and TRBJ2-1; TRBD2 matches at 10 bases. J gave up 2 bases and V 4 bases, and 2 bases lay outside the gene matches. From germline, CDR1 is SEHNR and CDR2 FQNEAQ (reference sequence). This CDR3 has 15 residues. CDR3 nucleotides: TGTGCCAGCAGCTCAGCGGGGGGGCCCTACAATGAGCAGTTCTTC. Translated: CASSSAGGPYNEQFF. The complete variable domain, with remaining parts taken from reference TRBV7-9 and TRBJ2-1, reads DTGVSQNPRHKITKRGQNVTFRCDPISEHNRLYWYRQTLGQGPEFLTYFQNEAQLEKSRLLSDRFSAERPKGSFSTLEIQRTEQGDSAMYLCASSSAGGPYNEQFFGPGTRLTVL.

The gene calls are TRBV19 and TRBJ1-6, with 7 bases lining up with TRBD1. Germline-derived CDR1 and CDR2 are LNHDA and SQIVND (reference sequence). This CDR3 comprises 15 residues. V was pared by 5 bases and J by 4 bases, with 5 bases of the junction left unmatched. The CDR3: CASSATGAYNSPLHF. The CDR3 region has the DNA TGTGCCAGTAGTGCAACAGGGGCGTATAATTCACCCCTCCACTTT.

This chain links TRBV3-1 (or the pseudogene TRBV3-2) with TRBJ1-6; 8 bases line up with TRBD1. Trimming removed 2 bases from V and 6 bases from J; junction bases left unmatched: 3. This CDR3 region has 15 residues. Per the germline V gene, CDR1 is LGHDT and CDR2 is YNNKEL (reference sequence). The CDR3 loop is CASSQPGTGNSPLHF. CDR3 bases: TGTGCCAGCAGCCAACCCGGGACAGGTAATTCACCCCTCCACTTT.

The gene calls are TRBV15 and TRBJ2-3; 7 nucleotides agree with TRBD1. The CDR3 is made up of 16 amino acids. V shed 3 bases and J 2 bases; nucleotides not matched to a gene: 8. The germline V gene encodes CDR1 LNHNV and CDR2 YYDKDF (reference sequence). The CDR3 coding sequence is TGTGCCACCAGCAGGCCAACAGGGGAGAACACAGATACGCAGTATTTT. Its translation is CATSRPTGENTDTQYF.

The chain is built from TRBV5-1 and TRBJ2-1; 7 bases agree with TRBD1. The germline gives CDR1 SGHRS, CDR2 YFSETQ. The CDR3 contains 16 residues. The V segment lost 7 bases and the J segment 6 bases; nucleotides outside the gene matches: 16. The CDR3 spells CASEESIWGQPNEQFF. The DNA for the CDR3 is TGCGCCAGCGAAGAGTCCATTTGGGGACAGCCCAATGAGCAGTTCTTC.

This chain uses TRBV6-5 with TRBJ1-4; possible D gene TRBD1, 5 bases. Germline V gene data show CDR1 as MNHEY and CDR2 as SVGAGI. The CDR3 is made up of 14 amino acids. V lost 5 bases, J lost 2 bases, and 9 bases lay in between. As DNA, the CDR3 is TGTGCCAGCAGTACATGGGGGACTAATGAAAAACTGTTTTTT. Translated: CASSTWGTNEKLFF.

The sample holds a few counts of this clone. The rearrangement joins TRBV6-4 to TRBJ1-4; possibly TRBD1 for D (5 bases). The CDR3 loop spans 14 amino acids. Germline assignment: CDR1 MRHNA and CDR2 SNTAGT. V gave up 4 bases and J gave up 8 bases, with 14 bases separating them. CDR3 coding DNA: TGTGCCAGCAGTGCAGGGCCAGGAGGAGAAAAACTGTTTTTT. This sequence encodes CASSAGPGGEKLFF.